This TCR beta chain was sequenced during a study of blood T cell repertoires in COVID-19. Sequencing was performed with immunoSEQ multiplex PCR; in TCRdb, only in-frame clones are kept and a portion is missing. The data show roughly 250,000 clones, approximately 90% seen once. Germline V gene sequence: CDR1 MRHNA, CDR2 SNTAGT. The germline V and J ends were trimmed by 6 bases and 1 base, with 10 bases remaining between them. The CDR3 is made up of 14 amino acids. Sequencing was done on a sample of PBMCs or T cells enriched from blood (not recorded which). The gene calls are TRBV6-4 and TRBJ1-5, with unresolved D. The sequence was collected from a woman aged 18-35 years who had recovered from COVID-19. The CDR3 coding sequence is TGTGCCAGCAGGCGGGCTGAGAGCAATCAGCCCCAGCATTTT. Protein sequence: CASRRAESNQPQHF.